A selection of T cell receptor beta chains follows, all from one sample in a study of shared clonotypes between healthy human individuals. Profiled with immunoSEQ multiplex PCR; TCRdb holds only in-frame clones, not every one. The table lists over a million clones, 78% of them singletons, with around 0.6% in the top ten. The sample comprised memory CD4+ T cells from PBMCs. The receptor source for this set is a young man in good health. Some clones in this sample may be carry-over from other donors' samples. CDR3s include the opening cysteine and the closing phenylalanine or tryptophan.

v_gene	j_gene	CDR3aa
TRBV5-1	TRBJ2-7	CASSLAGTEHYEQYF
TRBV27	TRBJ1-1	CASSLWPLKTTELNTEAFF
TRBV4-2	TRBJ2-1	CASSQVGLAGGSYNEQFF
TRBV28	TRBJ2-2	CASIGHRTGELFF
TRBV7-2	TRBJ1-2	CASSVTGGQGDGYTF
TRBV6-5	TRBJ1-2	CASSYDPEDGYTF
TRBV2	TRBJ2-1	CASSVETGWGSSYNEQFF
TRBV6-1	TRBJ1-5	CASSGRGSNQPQHF
TRBV19	TRBJ1-2	CASAPRAGTSYGYTF
TRBV18	TRBJ1-1	CATSGGQGTEAFF
TRBV30	TRBJ2-1	CAWEISGSGNEQFF
TRBV19	TRBJ1-5	CASSTRGGQALRGNQPQHF
TRBV28	TRBJ2-2	CASSLTSGNTGELFF
TRBV15	TRBJ2-5	CATSRDWTSGRGQETQYF
TRBV7-7	TRBJ1-1	CASSLVRDSEAFF
TRBV28	TRBJ2-2	CASSEVAGTNTGELFF
TRBV27	TRBJ2-1	CASKQGQGDNEQFF
TRBV28	TRBJ2-1	CASSLLGGIYNEQFF
TRBV18	TRBJ1-2	CASSPDLGNRANYGYTF
TRBV11-2	TRBJ2-1	CASSQDLFSYNEQFF
TRBV19	TRBJ1-1	CASSQQGRNTEAFF
TRBV14	TRBJ2-5	CASSFSGKERETQYF
TRBV5-1	TRBJ1-1	CASSTGPNTEAFF
TRBV28	TRBJ2-7	CASSLLIGSHEQYF
TRBV2	TRBJ1-2	CASSVTRDPDYGYTF
TRBV7-9	TRBJ1-1	CASSLEGTSNTEAFF
TRBV7-9	TRBJ1-3	CASSLLLVSWQGSGNTIYF
TRBV29-1	TRBJ1-1	CSVEVVDRYTEAFF
TRBV9	TRBJ2-2	CASSVGGTNTGELFF
TRBV4-2	TRBJ1-1	CASSQAERVDTEAFF
TRBV19	TRBJ2-1	CASSSIGTGANEQFF
TRBV9	TRBJ2-1	CASSVSRAGSYNEQFF
TRBV27	TRBJ2-7	CASSPPGQGSTLSYEQYF
TRBV28	TRBJ1-5	CASSPHIRNQPQHF
TRBV6-5	TRBJ2-2	CASSETSGSRELFF
TRBV2	TRBJ2-5	CASSRGGSKETQYF
TRBV2	TRBJ2-2	CASSENLLAGSGELFF